The 10 T cell receptor beta chains reported below all come from one sample, sequenced in a study of shared T cell receptors in the human thymus. The repertoire was sequenced with immunoSEQ multiplex PCR; TCRdb's copy has only in-frame clones and lacks some. The repertoire holds some 700,000 clones, with approximately 83% as singletons. The data were also submitted as part of a second study, on human thymus T cells.

The sequenced sample was thymocytes. These receptors all stem from a girl under two years old with a congenital heart defect.

The chain links TRBV5-1 to TRBJ1-2, with a tentative D call TRBD1 (5 bases). The CDR3 extends over 15 amino acids. Per germline, CDR1 SGHRS and CDR2 YFSETQ. The V end was cut by 0 bases, the J end by 8 bases, with 17 bases between. The CDR3 sequence is CASSLGVRGTVGYTF. DNA for the CDR3: TGCGCCAGCAGCTTGGGTGTCCGGGGGACTGTCGGCTACACCTTC.

V is TRBV11-2 and J is TRBJ1-2; weak D call: TRBD1 (6 bases). The germline V gene encodes CDR1 SGHAT and CDR2 FQNNGV. V was trimmed by 5 bases and J by 1 base, leaving 14 bases between them. This CDR3 contains 15 residues. The CDR3 nucleotides read TGTGCCAGCAGCGATATTGACAGGAATAACTATGGCTACACCTTC. This encodes CASSDIDRNNYGYTF.

The V gene is TRBV19, the J gene TRBJ1-3; maybe TRBD1 (6 bases). Germline V gene lookup returns CDR1 LNHDA and CDR2 SQIVND (reference sequence). Deletions cut 5 bases from V and 4 bases from J, with 15 bases between. The CDR3 has 15 residues. The CDR3 DNA is TGTGCCAGTAGTGAACAACAGGGATACGGAAACACCATATATTTT. It translates to CASSEQQGYGNTIYF. Supplemented by reference TRBV19 and TRBJ1-3, the full variable domain reads DGGITQSPKYLFRKEGQNVTLSCEQNLNHDAMYWYRQDPGQGLRLIYYSQIVNDFQKGDIAEGYSVSREKKESFPLTVTSAQKNPTAFYLCASSEQQGYGNTIYFGEGSWLTVV.

V and J are TRBV5-4 and TRBJ2-7; 10 nucleotides agree with TRBD2. The CDR3 has 17 residues. V lost 0 bases to trimming and J lost 2 bases; unmatched junction nucleotides: 8. Per germline, CDR1 SGHNT and CDR2 YYREEE (reference sequence). The CDR3 sequence: CASSLDLAGAETYEQYF. For the CDR3, the DNA is TGTGCCAGCAGCTTGGATCTAGCGGGGGCCGAAACCTACGAGCAGTACTTC.

V gene TRBV4-1 combines with J gene TRBJ2-3, with TRBD2 as a possible D gene (5 bases). Per the germline V gene, CDR1 is MGHRA and CDR2 is YSYEKL. The CDR3 is 20 amino acids. V was pared by 0 bases and J by 1 base, with 23 bases between. The CDR3 here is CASSQDGEWPGEKGTDTQYF. CDR3 in DNA: TGCGCCAGCAGCCAAGATGGGGAGTGGCCTGGGGAAAAGGGCACAGATACGCAGTATTTT.

The V and J genes are TRBV2 and TRBJ2-5; D gene unclear. Trimming stripped 6 bases from V and 4 bases from J, with 3 bases between. CDR3 length: 10 amino acids. The germline V gene has CDR1 SNHLY and CDR2 FYNNEI. DNA of the CDR3: TGTGCCAGCAGCGGAGAGACCCAGTACTTC. Its protein product is CASSGETQYF. The full variable domain, in which reference TRBV2 and TRBJ2-5 provide the parts outside the CDR3, is EPEVTQTPSHQVTQMGQEVILRCVPISNHLYFYWYRQILGQKVEFLVSFYNNEISEKSEIFDDQFSVERPDGSNFTLKIRSTKLEDSAMYFCASSGETQYFGPGTRLLVL.

The chain combines TRBV5-1 with TRBJ1-1; 7 nucleotides line up with TRBD1. The germline gives CDR1 SGHRS, CDR2 YFSETQ. The CDR3 covers 16 residues. Losses at the gene ends were 4 bases for V and 4 bases for J; bases not matched to a gene: 13. In DNA form, the CDR3 reads TGCGCCAGCAGCCCTAAGACACAGGGGTTCGGCACTGAAGCTTTCTTT. Protein product: CASSPKTQGFGTEAFF.

The V and J genes are TRBV5-1 and TRBJ1-2; D perhaps matches TRBD1 (6 bases). CDR1 and CDR2 from the germline V gene are SGHRS and YFSETQ. The CDR3 sequence is 14 residues long. Trimming pared 4 bases from V and 3 bases from J, leaving 13 bases between. CDR3 protein: CASSVRGTDYGYTF. The CDR3 region has the DNA TGCGCCAGCAGCGTCAGGGGTACGGACTATGGCTACACCTTC. Together with reference TRBV5-1 and TRBJ1-2, the CDR3 gives the full variable domain: KAGVTQTPRYLIKTRGQQVTLSCSPISGHRSVSWYQQTPGQGLQFLFEYFSETQRNKGNFPGRFSGRQFSNSRSEMNVSTLELGDSALYLCASSVRGTDYGYTFGSGTRLTVV.

The V call is TRBV7-9, the J call TRBJ2-1; the match to TRBD1 covers 7 bases. The germline V gene has CDR1 SEHNR and CDR2 FQNEAQ (reference sequence). The CDR3 extends over 14 amino acids. V was clipped by 5 bases and J by 5 bases; unmatched bases: 6. CDR3: CASSRNRGNNEQFF. In DNA, the CDR3 is TGTGCCAGCAGCAGGAACAGGGGTAACAATGAGCAGTTCTTC.

The rearrangement joins TRBV19 to TRBJ1-5; TRBD1 is a possible D gene (5 bases). Germline values: CDR1 LNHDA, CDR2 SQIVND (reference sequence). The length of the CDR3 is 19 residues. V was trimmed by 5 bases and J by 4 bases, leaving 27 bases between them. The CDR3 nucleotides read TGTGCCAGTAGTTCAGACGGTGGGGCAGGGCGGGGGTCGAATCAGCCCCAGCATTTT. Protein: CASSSDGGAGRGSNQPQHF.